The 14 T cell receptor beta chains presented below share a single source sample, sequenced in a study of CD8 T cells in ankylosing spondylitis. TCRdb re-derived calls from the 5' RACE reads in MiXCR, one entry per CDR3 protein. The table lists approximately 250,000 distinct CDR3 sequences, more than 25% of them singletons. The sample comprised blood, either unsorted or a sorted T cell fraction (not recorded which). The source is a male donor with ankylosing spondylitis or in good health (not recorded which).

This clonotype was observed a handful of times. CDR3: CASSLGPGTTDTQYF. CDR3 DNA: TGTGCCAGCAGCTTAGGTCCAGGGACCACAGATACGCAGTATTTT. This sequence joins TRBV7-2 and TRBJ2-3, with D perhaps TRBD1 or TRBD2 (5 bases each). Trimming stripped 1 base from V and 2 bases from J, with 10 bases between. The CDR3 sequence is 15 residues long. Germline CDR1 reads SGHTA; CDR2 reads FQGNSA.

Written as DNA, the CDR3 is TGCGCCAGCAATCCCACGGCGGGGAGCTACGAGCAGTACTTC. This codes for CASNPTAGSYEQYF. This rearrangement joins TRBV5-1 to TRBJ2-7, with D perhaps TRBD2 (6 bases). Germline CDR1 is SGHRS and CDR2 is YFSETQ. Trimming stripped 6 bases from V and 3 bases from J, with 16 bases between. The CDR3 has 14 residues.

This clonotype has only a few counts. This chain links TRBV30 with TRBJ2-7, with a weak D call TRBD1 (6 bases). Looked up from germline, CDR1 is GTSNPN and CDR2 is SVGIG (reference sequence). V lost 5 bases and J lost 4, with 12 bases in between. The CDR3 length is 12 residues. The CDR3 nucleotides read TGTGCCTGGGTGGACAGCGGATACGAGCAGTACTTC. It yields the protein CAWVDSGYEQYF.

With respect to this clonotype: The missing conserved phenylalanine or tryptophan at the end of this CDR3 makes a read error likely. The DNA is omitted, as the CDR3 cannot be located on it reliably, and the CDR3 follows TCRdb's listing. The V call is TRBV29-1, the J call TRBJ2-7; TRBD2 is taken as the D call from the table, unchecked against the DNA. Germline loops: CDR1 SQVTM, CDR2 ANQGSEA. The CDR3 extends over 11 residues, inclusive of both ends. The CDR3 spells CSPPRCPPLRG.

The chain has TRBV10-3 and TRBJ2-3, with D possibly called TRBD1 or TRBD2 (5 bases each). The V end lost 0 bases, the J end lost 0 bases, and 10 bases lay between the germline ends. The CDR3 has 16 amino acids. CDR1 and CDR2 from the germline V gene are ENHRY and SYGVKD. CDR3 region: CAISESPGRSTDTQYF. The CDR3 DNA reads TGTGCCATCAGTGAGTCTCCGGGACGGAGCACAGATACGCAGTATTTT.

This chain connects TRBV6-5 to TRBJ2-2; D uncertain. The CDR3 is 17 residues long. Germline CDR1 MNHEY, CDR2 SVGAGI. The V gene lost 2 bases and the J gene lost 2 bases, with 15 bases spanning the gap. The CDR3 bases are TGTGCCAGCAGTTACGGCGTCCCCGGGCGTAACACCGGGGAGCTGTTTTTT. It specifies CASSYGVPGRNTGELFF.

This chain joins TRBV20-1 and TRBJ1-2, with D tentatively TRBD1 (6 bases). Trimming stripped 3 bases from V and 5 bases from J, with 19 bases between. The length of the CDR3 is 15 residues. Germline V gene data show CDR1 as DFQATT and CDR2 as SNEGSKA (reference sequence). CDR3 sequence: CSARAGDTLRYGYTF. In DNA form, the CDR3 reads TGCAGTGCTAGGGCCGGGGACACCCTTCGGTATGGCTACACCTTC.

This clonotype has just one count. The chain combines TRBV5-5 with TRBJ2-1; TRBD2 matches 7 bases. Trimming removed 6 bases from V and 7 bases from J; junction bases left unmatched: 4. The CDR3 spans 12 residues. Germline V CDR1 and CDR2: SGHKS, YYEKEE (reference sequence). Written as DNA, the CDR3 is TGTGCCAGCATGATGGGGGGGAATGAGCAGTTCTTC. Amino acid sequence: CASMMGGNEQFF.

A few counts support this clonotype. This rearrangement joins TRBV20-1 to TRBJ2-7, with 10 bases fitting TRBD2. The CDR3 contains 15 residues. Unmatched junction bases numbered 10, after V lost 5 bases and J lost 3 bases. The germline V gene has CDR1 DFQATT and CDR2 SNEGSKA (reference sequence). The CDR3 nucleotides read TGCAGTGCTGTTATAGCGGGGGGTGGGAGCTACGAGCAGTACTTC. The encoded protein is CSAVIAGGGSYEQYF.

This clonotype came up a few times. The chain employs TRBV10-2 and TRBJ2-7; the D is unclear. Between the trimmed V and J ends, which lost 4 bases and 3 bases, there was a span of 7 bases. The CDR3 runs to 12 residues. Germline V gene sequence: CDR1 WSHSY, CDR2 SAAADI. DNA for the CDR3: TGCGCCAGCAGTGCCTGGGGCTACGAGCAGTACTTC. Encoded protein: CASSAWGYEQYF.

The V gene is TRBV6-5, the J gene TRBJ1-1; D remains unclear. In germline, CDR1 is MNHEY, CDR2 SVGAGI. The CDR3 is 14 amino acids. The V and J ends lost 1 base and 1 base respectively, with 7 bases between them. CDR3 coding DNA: TGTGCCAGCAGTTACTATGACACGAACACTGAAGCTTTCTTT. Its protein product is CASSYYDTNTEAFF.

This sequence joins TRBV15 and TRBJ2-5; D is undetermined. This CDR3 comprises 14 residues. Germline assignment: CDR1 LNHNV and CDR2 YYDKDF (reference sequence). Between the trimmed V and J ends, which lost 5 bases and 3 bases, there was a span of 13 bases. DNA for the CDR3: TGTGCCACCAGCGTAGGACCGATCGAAGAGACCCAGTACTTC. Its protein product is CATSVGPIEETQYF.

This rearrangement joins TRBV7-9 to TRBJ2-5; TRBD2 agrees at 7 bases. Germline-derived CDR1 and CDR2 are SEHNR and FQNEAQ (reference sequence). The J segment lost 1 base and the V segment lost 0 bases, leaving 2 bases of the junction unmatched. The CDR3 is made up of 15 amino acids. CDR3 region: CASSLARGVQETQYF. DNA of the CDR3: TGTGCCAGCAGCTTAGCCCGGGGGGTCCAAGAGACCCAGTACTTC. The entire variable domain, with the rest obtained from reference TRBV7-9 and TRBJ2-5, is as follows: DTGVSQNPRHKITKRGQNVTFRCDPISEHNRLYWYRQTLGQGPEFLTYFQNEAQLEKSRLLSDRFSAERPKGSFSTLEIQRTEQGDSAMYLCASSLARGVQETQYFGPGTRLLVL.

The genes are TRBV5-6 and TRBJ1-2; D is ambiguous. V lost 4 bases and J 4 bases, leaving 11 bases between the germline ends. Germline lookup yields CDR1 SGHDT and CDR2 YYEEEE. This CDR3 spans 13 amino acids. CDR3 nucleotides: TGTGCCAGCAGCGGGCAGACGCTCTATGGCTACACCTTC. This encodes CASSGQTLYGYTF.